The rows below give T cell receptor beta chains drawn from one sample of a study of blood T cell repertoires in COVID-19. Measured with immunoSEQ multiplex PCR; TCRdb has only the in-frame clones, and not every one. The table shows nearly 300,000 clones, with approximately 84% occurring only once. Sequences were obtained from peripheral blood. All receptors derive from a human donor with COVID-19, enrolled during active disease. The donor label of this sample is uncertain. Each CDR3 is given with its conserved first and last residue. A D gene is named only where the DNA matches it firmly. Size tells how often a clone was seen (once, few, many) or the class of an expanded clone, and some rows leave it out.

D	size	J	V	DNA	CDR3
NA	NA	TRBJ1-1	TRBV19	TGTGCCAGTAGCCCACAGGCGTCGGCCAACACTGAAGCTTTCTTT	CASSPQASANTEAFF
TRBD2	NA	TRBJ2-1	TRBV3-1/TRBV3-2	TGTGCCAGCAGCCAAACTAGCGGGGCCTACAATGAGCAGTTCTTC	CASSQTSGAYNEQFF
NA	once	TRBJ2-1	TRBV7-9	TGTGCCAGCAGCTTAACTGTCAATGAGCAGTTCTTC	CASSLTVNEQFF
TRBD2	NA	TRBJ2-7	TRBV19	TGTGCCGCCGGGGGGAACGAGCAGTACTTC	CAAGGNEQYF
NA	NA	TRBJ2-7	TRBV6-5	TGTGCCAGCATGCAGGTTCACGAGCAGTACTTC	CASMQVHEQYF
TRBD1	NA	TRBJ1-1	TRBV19	TGTGCCAGTAGTCCTACCCCCGGGACAGGGAACACTGAAGCTTTCTTT	CASSPTPGTGNTEAFF
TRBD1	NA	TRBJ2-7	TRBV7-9	TGTGCCAGCAGCTCCGTAAGGACAGGGAGCTCCTACGAGCAGTACTTC	CASSSVRTGSSYEQYF
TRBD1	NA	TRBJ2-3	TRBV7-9	TGTGCCAGCAGCGCTACCGCCGGGACAGGGGGCGATACGCAGTATTTT	CASSATAGTGGDTQYF
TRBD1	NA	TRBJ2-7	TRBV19	TGTGCCAGTAGTGACTACCGGGACAGTACAAGCTACGAGCAGTACTTC	CASSDYRDSTSYEQYF
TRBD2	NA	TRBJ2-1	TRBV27	TGTGCCAGCGGGCTCGGGACTAGCGGGAGGGCCAAGAAGCAGTTCTTC	CASGLGTSGRAKKQFF
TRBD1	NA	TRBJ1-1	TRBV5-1	TGCGCCAGCAGCTCCCTGCCGGGACAGGGCCTTCCAATGAACACTGAAGCTTTCTTT	CASSSLPGQGLPMNTEAFF
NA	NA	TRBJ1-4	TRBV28	TGTGCCAGCACCGTGCCGGGACATAATGAAAAACTGTTTTTT	CASTVPGHNEKLFF
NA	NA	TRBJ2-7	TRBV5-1	TGCGCCAGCAGCTCACACTACGAGCAGTACTTC	CASSSHYEQYF
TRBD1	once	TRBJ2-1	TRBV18	TGTGCCAGCTCACTCTTCCCGGGACAGGGCCTGAATGAGCAGTTCTTC	CASSLFPGQGLNEQFF
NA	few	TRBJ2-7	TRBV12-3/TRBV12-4	TGTGCCAGCAGTTTGACAGCATACGAGCAGTACTTC	CASSLTAYEQYF
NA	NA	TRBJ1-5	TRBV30	TGTGCCTGGAGTGTATACGGGGATGTAAGCAATCAGCCCCAGCATTTT	CAWSVYGDVSNQPQHF
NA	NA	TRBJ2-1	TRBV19	TGTGCCAGTAGTACCCTAACAGGGTACAATGAGCAGTTCTTC	CASSTLTGYNEQFF
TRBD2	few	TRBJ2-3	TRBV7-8	TGTGCCAGCAGCTTAGTAGCGGGAGGTGAGGCAGATACGCAGTATTTT	CASSLVAGGEADTQYF
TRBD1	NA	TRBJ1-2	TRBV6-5	TGTGCCAGCACTCGGACAGGTGCACCCTATGGCTACACCTTC	CASTRTGAPYGYTF
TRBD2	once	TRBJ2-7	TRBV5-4	TGTGCCAGCAGCTTGGACGGTAGCGGGAGCTACGAGCAGTACTTC	CASSLDGSGSYEQYF
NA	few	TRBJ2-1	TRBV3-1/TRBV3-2	TGTGCCAGCAGAGGACTCGCCTACAATGAGCAGTTCTTC	CASRGLAYNEQFF
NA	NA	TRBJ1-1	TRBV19	TGTGCCAGTAGTATAGATCGGGAAGGGGAAGCTTTCTTT	CASSIDREGEAFF
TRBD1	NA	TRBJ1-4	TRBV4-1	TGCGCCAGCAGCCAAGTCCGACAGGGGGGGAAACGCTCCGCAACTAATGAAAAACTGTTTTTT	CASSQVRQGGKRSATNEKLFF